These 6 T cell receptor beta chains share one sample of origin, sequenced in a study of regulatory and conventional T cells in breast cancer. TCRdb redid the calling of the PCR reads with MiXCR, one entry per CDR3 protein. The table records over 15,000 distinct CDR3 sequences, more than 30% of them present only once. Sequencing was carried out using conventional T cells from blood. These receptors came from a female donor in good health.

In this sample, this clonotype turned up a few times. CDR3 sequence reads: CASSSDRASYNEQFF. The CDR3 coding sequence is TGTGCCAGCAGCTCAGACAGGGCTTCCTACAATGAGCAGTTCTTC. The rearrangement joins TRBV7-2 to TRBJ2-1, with TRBD1 matching over 7 bases. Per the germline V gene, CDR1 is SGHTA and CDR2 is FQGNSA. There are 15 residues in the CDR3. The junction had 4 bases not matched to a gene; V was cut back by 4 bases and J by 1 base. The whole variable domain, filled in from reference TRBV7-2 and TRBJ2-1, reads GAGVSQSPSNKVTEKGKDVELRCDPISGHTALYWYRQSLGQGLEFLIYFQGNSAPDKSGLPSDRFSAERTGGSVSTLTIQRTQQEDSAVYLCASSSDRASYNEQFFGPGTRLTVL.

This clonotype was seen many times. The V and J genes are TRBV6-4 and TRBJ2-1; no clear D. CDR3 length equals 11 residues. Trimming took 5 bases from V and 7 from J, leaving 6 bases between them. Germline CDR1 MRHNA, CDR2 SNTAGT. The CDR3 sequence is CASSISNEQFF. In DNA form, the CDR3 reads TGTGCCAGCAGTATTAGTAATGAGCAGTTCTTC.

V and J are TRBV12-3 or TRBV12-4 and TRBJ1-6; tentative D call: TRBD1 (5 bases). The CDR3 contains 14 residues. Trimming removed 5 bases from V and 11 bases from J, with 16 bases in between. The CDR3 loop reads CASSPGLAITPLHF. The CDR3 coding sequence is TGTGCCAGCAGTCCGGGACTCGCTATCACACCCCTCCACTTT.

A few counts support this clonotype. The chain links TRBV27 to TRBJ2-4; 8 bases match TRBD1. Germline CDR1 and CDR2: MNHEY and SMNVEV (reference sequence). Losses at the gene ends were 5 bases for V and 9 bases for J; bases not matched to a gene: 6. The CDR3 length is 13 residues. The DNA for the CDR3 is TGTGCCAGCAGTACAGGGGGACGAGGCATTCAGTACTTC. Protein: CASSTGGRGIQYF.

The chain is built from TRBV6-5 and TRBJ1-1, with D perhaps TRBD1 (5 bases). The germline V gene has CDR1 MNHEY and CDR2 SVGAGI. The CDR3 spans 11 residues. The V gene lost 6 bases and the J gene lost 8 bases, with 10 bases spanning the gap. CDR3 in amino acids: CASSGHGEAFF. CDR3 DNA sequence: TGTGCCAGCAGCGGACATGGCGAAGCTTTCTTT.

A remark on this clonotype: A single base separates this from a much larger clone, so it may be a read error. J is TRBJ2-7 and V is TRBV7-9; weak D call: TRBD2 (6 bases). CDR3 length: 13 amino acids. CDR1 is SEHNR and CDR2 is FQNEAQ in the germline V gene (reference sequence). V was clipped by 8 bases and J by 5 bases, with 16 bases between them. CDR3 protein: CASGPPSAHEQYF. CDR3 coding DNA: TGTGCCAGCGGCCCCCCTAGCGCCCACGAGCAGTACTTC.